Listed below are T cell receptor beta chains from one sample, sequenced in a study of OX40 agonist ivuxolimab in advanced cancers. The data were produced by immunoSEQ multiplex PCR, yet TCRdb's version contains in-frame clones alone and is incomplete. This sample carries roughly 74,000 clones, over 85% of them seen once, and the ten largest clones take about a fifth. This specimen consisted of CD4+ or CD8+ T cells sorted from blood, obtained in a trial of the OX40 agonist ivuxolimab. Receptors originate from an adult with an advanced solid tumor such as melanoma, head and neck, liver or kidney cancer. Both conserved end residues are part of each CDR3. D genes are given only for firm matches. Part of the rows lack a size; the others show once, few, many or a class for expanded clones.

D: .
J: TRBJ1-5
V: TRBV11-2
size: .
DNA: TGTGCCAGCAGCTTAGAAGCAGGGATTAATCAGCCCCAGCATTTT
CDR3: CASSLEAGINQPQHF

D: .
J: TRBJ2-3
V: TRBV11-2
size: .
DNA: TGTGCCAGCAGCGAAGAAGAACGCACAGATACGCAGTATTTT
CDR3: CASSEEERTDTQYF

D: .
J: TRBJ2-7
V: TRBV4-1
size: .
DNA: TGCGCCAGCAGCACGACAAGTCTCTACGAGCAGTACTTC
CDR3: CASSTTSLYEQYF

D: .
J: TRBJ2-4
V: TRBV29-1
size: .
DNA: TGCAGCGGGAGGGCCTTAAACATTCAGTACTTC
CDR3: CSGRALNIQYF

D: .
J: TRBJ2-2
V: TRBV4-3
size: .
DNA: TGCGCCAGCAGCCAAGTTGGGGGCACCGGGGAGCTGTTTTTT
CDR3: CASSQVGGTGELFF

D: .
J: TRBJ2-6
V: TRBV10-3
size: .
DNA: TGTGCCATCAGTGTTGGAGGTAGTAAGCTCGACTCTGGGGCCAACGTCCTGACTTTC
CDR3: CAISVGGSKLDSGANVLTF

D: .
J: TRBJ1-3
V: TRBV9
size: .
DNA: TGTGCCAGCAGCGCGGACCCGGGAAACACCATATATTTT
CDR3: CASSADPGNTIYF

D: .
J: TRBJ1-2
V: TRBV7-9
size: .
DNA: TGTGCCAGCAGCTTAGGTGGGGGGGTCTTCGATGGCTACACCTTC
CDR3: CASSLGGGVFDGYTF

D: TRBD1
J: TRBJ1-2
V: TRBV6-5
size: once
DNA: TGTGCCAGCAGCACATCCGGGGGACAGATCTATGGCTACACCTTC
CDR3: CASSTSGGQIYGYTF

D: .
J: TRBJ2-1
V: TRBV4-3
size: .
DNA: TGCGCCAGCAGCCAAGCCCTAGCGCCCTCCTACAATGAGCAGTTCTTC
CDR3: CASSQALAPSYNEQFF

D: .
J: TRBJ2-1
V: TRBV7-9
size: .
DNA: TGTGCCAGCAGCTTAGAAGTCGGCAGGGAATCCTACAATGAGCAGTTCTTC
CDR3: CASSLEVGRESYNEQFF

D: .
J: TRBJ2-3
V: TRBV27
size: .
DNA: TGTGCCAGCAGTTTATCGTTCACATCGGGGGCAGATACGCAGTATTTT
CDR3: CASSLSFTSGADTQYF

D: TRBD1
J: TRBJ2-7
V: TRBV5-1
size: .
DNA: TGCGCCAGCAGCTTGGGGGACAGAACCTACGAGCAGTACTTC
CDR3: CASSLGDRTYEQYF

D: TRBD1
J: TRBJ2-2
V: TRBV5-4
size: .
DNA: TGTGCCAGCAGCTGGGACAGGGGGCTCGGCGGGGAGCTGTTTTTT
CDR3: CASSWDRGLGGELFF

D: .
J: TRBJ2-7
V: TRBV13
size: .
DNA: TGTGCCAGCAGCTTAAGGGCCACCTACGAGCAGTACTTC
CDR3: CASSLRATYEQYF

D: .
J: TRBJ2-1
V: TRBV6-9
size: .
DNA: TGTGCCAGCAGTTACTCTGGATCAGAGCAGTTCTTC
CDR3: CASSYSGSEQFF

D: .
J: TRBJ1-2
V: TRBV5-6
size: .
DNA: TGTGCCAGCACCTGGGGAGAGGGCATCCTCAACTATGGCTACACCTTC
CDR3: CASTWGEGILNYGYTF

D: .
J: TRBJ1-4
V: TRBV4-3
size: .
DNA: TGCGCCACCTCCGAGGTTAGACAGGACCTGACTAATGAAAAACTGTTTTTT
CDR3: CATSEVRQDLTNEKLFF

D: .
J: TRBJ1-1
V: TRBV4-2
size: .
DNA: TGTGCCAGCAGCCCCTACCCTTACATGAACACTGAAGCTTTCTTT
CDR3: CASSPYPYMNTEAFF

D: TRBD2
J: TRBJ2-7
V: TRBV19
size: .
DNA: TGTGCCAGTAAAGCGGGAGTCGAGCAGTACTTC
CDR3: CASKAGVEQYF

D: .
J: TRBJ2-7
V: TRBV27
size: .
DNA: TGTGCCAGCAGGGTTAGCGTAAGCTCCTACGAGCAGTACTTC
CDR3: CASRVSVSSYEQYF

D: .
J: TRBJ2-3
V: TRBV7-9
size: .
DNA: TGTGCCAGCAGCTTGGCGGGACGGGCAGATACGCAGTATTTT
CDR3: CASSLAGRADTQYF

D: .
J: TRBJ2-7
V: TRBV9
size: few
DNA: TGTGCCAGCAGCCCCAAGCAGGGGAGGCCCTACGAGCAGTACTTC
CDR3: CASSPKQGRPYEQYF

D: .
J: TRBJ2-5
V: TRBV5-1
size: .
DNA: TGCGCCAGCAGCCCATGGGACAACCAAGAGACCCAGTACTTC
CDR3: CASSPWDNQETQYF

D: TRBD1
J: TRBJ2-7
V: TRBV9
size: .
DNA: TGTGCCAGCAGCCCTGGGACAGGAGCCTACGAGCAGTACTTC
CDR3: CASSPGTGAYEQYF

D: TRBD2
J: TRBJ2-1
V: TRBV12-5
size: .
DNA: TGTGCTAGTGGTTTGGGACTAGCGGGGCGGTATGAGCAGTTCTTC
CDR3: CASGLGLAGRYEQFF

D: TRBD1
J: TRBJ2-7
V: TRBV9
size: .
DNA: TGTGCCAGCAGCGTCTCCCCTGGGACAGGGAATTCCTACGAGCAGTACTTC
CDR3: CASSVSPGTGNSYEQYF

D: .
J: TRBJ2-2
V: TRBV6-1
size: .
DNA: TGTGCCAGCAGTGGCTTGCGTACGAACACCGGGGAGCTGTTTTTT
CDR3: CASSGLRTNTGELFF

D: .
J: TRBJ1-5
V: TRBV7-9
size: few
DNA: TGTGCCAGCAGCTTAGAGGGGGACAATCAGCCCCAGCATTTT
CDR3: CASSLEGDNQPQHF

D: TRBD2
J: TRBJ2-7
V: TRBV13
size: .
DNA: TGTGCCAGCAGCGATAGCGGGGGCCCCACCTACGAGCAGTACTTC
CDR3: CASSDSGGPTYEQYF

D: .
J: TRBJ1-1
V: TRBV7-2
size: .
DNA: TGTGCCAGCAGCTGGATGAACACTGAAGCTTTCTTT
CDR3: CASSWMNTEAFF

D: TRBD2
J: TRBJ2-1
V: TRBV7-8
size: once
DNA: TGTGCCAGCAGCCCATTAATAGCGGGAGGCTACAATGAGCAGTTCTTC
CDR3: CASSPLIAGGYNEQFF

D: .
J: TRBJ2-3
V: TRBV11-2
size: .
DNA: TGTGCCAGCAGCTTGGGGCCGTCTAGCACAGATACGCAGTATTTT
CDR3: CASSLGPSSTDTQYF

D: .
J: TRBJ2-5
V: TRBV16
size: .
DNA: TGTGCCAGCAGCCAATCCCCCGTTGAGACCCAGTACTTC
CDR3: CASSQSPVETQYF

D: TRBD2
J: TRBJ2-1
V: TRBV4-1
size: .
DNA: TGCGCCAGCAGCCAAGGAAGCGGGGCCTACAATGAGCAGTTCTTC
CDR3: CASSQGSGAYNEQFF

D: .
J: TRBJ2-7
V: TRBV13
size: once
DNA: TGTGCCAGCAGCTCCGGGCCCTCGCGCTCCTACGAGCAGTACTTC
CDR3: CASSSGPSRSYEQYF

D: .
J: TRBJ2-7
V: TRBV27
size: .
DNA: TGTGCCAGCAGTTTATCACAGGTGCCCTACGAGCAGTACTTC
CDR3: CASSLSQVPYEQYF

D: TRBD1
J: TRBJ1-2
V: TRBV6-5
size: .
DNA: TGTGCCAGCAGTTATCACGACAGGGGCTATGGCTACACCTTC
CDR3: CASSYHDRGYGYTF

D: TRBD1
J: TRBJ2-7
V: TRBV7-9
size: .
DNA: TGTGCCAGCAGCTTAGAAGGACAGGGTCACGAGCAGTACTTC
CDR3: CASSLEGQGHEQYF

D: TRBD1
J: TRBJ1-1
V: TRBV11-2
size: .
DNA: TGTGCCAGCAGCTCCATCGCTCAGGGGGCGGGTGAAGCTTTCTTT
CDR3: CASSSIAQGAGEAFF

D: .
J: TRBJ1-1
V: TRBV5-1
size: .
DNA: TGCGCCAGCAGCTTGGAGGTCCTAACGGACACTGAAGCTTTCTTT
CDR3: CASSLEVLTDTEAFF

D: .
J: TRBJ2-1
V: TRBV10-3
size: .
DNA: TGTGCCATCAGCCGGGACGAAATCGGAGAGGAGCAGTTCTTC
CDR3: CAISRDEIGEEQFF

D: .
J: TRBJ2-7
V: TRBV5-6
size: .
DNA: TGTGCCAGCAGCGGATGGACTGAGCTGGGTTACGAGCAGTACTTC
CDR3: CASSGWTELGYEQYF

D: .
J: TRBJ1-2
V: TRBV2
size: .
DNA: TGTGCCGGCGGCGTGAGGGGGATAGGCTACACCTTC
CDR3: CAGGVRGIGYTF

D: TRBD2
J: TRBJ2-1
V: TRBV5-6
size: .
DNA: TGTGCCAGCTCGGGACTAGCGGGGGGGCCCTCCTACAATGAGCAGTTCTTC
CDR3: CASSGLAGGPSYNEQFF

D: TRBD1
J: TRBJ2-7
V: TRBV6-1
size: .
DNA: TGTGCCAGCAGTGGCCGGGACAGGGTATTTGACGAGCAGTACTTC
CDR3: CASSGRDRVFDEQYF

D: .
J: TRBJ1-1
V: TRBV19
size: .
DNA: TGTGCCAGTACAAAAGGGGCGAACACTGAAGCTTTCTTT
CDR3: CASTKGANTEAFF

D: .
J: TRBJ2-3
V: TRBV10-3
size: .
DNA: TGTGCCATCTTGAGGACAGCAGGGGCAGATACGCAGTATTTT
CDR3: CAILRTAGADTQYF

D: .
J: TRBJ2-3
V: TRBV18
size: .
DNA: TGTGCCAGCTCACCACCGGGAATATCCACAGATACGCAGTATTTT
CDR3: CASSPPGISTDTQYF

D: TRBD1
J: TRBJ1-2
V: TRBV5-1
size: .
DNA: TGCGCCAGCAGCTTGGAGGAACAGGGGAAAAACTATGGCTACACCTTC
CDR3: CASSLEEQGKNYGYTF

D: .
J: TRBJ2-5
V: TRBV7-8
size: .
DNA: TGTGCCAGCAGCTTAACGTATCCAGGGAACCAAGAGACCCAGTACTTC
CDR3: CASSLTYPGNQETQYF

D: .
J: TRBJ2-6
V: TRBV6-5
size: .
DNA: TGTGCCAGCAGAGCCGGGAATGCTGGGGCCAACGTCCTGACTTTC
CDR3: CASRAGNAGANVLTF

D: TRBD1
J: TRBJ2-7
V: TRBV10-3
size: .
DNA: TGTGCCATCAGAGGGACAGGAGGGTTCTCCTACGAGCAGTACTTC
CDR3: CAIRGTGGFSYEQYF